Reported below is one T cell receptor (beta chain). Which antigen it targets is not known. No per-base quality is available; no much larger clone lies one base away. The germline V gene encodes CDR1 SNHLY and CDR2 FYNNEI. V is shortened by 2 bases, J by 4 bases, and the region joining them spans 5 bases. Counted from cysteine to phenylalanine, this CDR3 has 12 amino acids. Only the CDR3 DNA stays, 36 bases, in frame from base 1. The data originate from a study of CD8 T cells in ankylosing spondylitis (dated by TCRdb to about 2017). With respect to the entire study: The study set out to find disease-linked TCR variants by profiling T cell receptor beta repertoires in ankylosing spondylitis patients and healthy donors. The full study cohort comprised around 23 ankylosing spondylitis patients and 85 to 120 healthy donors. Peripheral blood was sampled, and synovial fluid was additionally collected from ankylosing spondylitis patients.

TCRdb records Illumina HiSeq 2500 as the sequencer. TCR beta libraries were prepared by quantitative 5'-RACE with molecular barcodes. Per the original workflow: To identify disease-linked TCR variants, a new computational method was used, one built on a probabilistic model of VDJ rearrangement. The raw public data were reprocessed by TCRdb itself: fastp quality trimming at Q25, MiXCR clonotype calling, in-frame beta chains only. Rows matching on CDR3 protein sequence are summarized as one entry with the most common DNA and genes. The V and J calls reflect TCRdb's pipeline rather than the authors' work. The sample records roughly 180,000 distinct CDR3 sequences, roughly 12% of which are singletons. In total, the top ten clones hold roughly 29% of the sample. The paper's findings and limits, for the study overall: A TCR beta motif made up of eight highly homologous amino acid variants appeared to be characteristic of blood from ankylosing spondylitis patients. The disease-linked clones were reported as significantly enriched in matched synovial fluid samples from ankylosing spondylitis patients. Some TCR beta motif variants had previously been reported in synovial fluid and blood of reactive arthritis patients, which suggested common disease-initiation mechanisms. The disease-linked clones showed a CD8+ phenotype and occurred at relatively low frequencies in peripheral blood.

The sequenced material came from blood, either unsorted or a sorted T cell fraction (not recorded which). Recombination joined TRBV2 with TRBJ1-1, with no confidently assigned D gene. The clonotype originates from a male donor with ankylosing spondylitis or in good health (not recorded which). The CDR3 is CASSESTTEAFF. The DNA sequence is TGTGCCAGCAGTGAATCGACCACTGAAGCTTTCTTT.